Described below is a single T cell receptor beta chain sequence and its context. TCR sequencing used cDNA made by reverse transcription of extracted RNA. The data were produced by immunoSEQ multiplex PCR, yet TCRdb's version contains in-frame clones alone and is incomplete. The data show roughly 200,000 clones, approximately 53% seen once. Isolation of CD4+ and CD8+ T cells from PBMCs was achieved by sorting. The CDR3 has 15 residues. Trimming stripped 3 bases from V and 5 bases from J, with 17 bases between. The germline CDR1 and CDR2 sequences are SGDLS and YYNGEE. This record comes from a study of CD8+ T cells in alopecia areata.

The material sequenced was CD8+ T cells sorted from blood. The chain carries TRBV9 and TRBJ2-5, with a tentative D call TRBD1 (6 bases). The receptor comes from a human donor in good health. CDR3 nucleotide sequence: TGTGCCAGCAGCGAACGGGACACCCTTGGGGAGACCCAGTACTTC. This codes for CASSERDTLGETQYF.